This T cell receptor (beta chain) emerged from a study of T cell repertoires in cytomegalovirus infection. TCRdb re-called the reads through MiXCR, storing one row per CDR3 protein. Here the sample spans around 100,000 distinct CDR3 sequences, under 50% being singletons. A note on this clonotype: Its antigen is unidentified.

The germline V and J ends were trimmed by 0 bases and 8 bases, with 13 bases remaining between them. The CDR3 length is 14 residues. CDR1 is SGHTA and CDR2 is FQGNSA in the germline V gene. The material was CD8+ T cells from cultured PBMCs, obtained from culture after CMV antigen stimulation. The sequence was obtained from a human donor in good health (CMV status not recorded). Some clones in this sample may be carry-over from other donors' samples. The chain links TRBV7-2 to TRBJ1-1; D possibly corresponds to TRBD1 (6 bases). The CDR3 nucleotides are TGTGCCAGCAGCTTAGCTGGACAGTATCTGGAAGCTTTCTTT. Translation gives CASSLAGQYLEAFF.